The 21 T cell receptor beta chains below were found in one sample sequenced in a study of OX40 agonist ivuxolimab in advanced cancers. Generated by immunoSEQ multiplex PCR, the TCRdb table keeps only in-frame clones and is missing some. The data contain roughly 100,000 clones, 90% of them singletons. This specimen was CD4+ or CD8+ T cells sorted from blood, taken in a trial of the OX40 agonist ivuxolimab. The receptors here all came from an adult with an advanced solid tumor such as melanoma, head and neck, liver or kidney cancer.

The gene calls are TRBV13 and TRBJ2-3; TRBD2 matches at 11 bases. The length of the CDR3 is 16 residues. Germline loops: CDR1 PRHDT, CDR2 FYEKMQ (reference sequence). The V gene end was trimmed by 7 bases and the J gene end by 2 bases; junction bases not matched to a gene: 8. The CDR3 nucleotides read TGTGCCAGCAATAGCGGGGGGGCAGGGGTCACAGATACGCAGTATTTT. Its protein is CASNSGGAGVTDTQYF. Looking up the rest from reference TRBV13 and TRBJ2-3 gives the full variable domain: AAGVIQSPRHLIKEKRETATLKCYPIPRHDTVYWYQQGPGQDPQFLISFYEKMQSDKGSIPDRFSAQQFSDYHSELNMSSLELGDSALYFCASNSGGAGVTDTQYFGPGTRLTVL.

V usage is TRBV11-2 and J usage is TRBJ1-5, with D possibly matching TRBD1 (6 bases). There are 13 residues in the CDR3. The germline V gene has CDR1 SGHAT and CDR2 FQNNGV. V lost 3 bases and J lost 5, with 8 bases in between. Written as DNA, the CDR3 is TGTGCCAGCAGCTTCTCAGGGGATCAGCCCCAGCATTTT. Protein: CASSFSGDQPQHF.

V and J are TRBV6-5 and TRBJ2-7; 7 nucleotides align to TRBD1. The V gene end was trimmed by 4 bases and the J gene end by 2 bases; junction bases not matched to a gene: 5. The germline gives CDR1 MNHEY, CDR2 SVGAGI. The CDR3 sequence is 14 residues long. The CDR3 coding sequence is TGTGCCAGCAGTTCCGGGACAGCGACCTACGAGCAGTACTTC. Residues: CASSSGTATYEQYF.

This rearrangement joins TRBV18 to TRBJ1-1, with 7 bases that match TRBD1. There are 13 residues in the CDR3. Unmatched junction bases numbered 3, after V lost 3 bases and J lost 5 bases. The germline V gene has CDR1 KGHSH and CDR2 LQKENI. The CDR3 is CASSPRGQTEAFF. For the CDR3, the DNA is TGTGCCAGCTCACCTCGGGGACAGACTGAAGCTTTCTTT.

The rearrangement links TRBV6-1 to TRBJ1-2; the D gene is possibly TRBD1 (6 bases). The CDR3 totals 12 residues. Trimming took off 6 bases at V and 3 bases at J, with 8 bases between the two ends. Germline loops: CDR1 MNHNS, CDR2 SASEGT. CDR3 in amino acids: CASSHRDYGYTF. DNA for the CDR3: TGTGCCAGCAGCCACAGGGACTATGGCTACACCTTC.

The chain combines TRBV19 with TRBJ1-1, with a tentative D call TRBD1 (5 bases). Germline V gene lookup returns CDR1 LNHDA and CDR2 SQIVND (reference sequence). Trimming removed 3 bases from V and 4 bases from J, with 9 bases in between. The CDR3 totals 13 residues. The CDR3 sequence is CASSIQGATEAFF. The CDR3 region has the DNA TGTGCCAGTAGTATCCAAGGGGCCACTGAAGCTTTCTTT.

The chain joins TRBV4-2 to TRBJ2-7; no reliable D call. CDR3 length equals 13 residues. V was clipped by 6 bases and J by 2 bases, with 11 bases between them. In germline, CDR1 is LGHNA, CDR2 YNFKEQ. CDR3 DNA: TGTGCCAGCAGTAACCCACCAACCTACGAGCAGTACTTC. Protein sequence: CASSNPPTYEQYF.

This chain uses TRBV27 with TRBJ1-6, with D hard to call. The CDR3 covers 14 residues. V was clipped by 2 bases and J by 10 bases, with 12 bases between them. Germline V gives CDR1 MNHEY, CDR2 SMNVEV (reference sequence). In DNA, the CDR3 is TGTGCCAGCAGTTTAAGTCAGGCGGGCTCACCCCTCCACTTT. This codes for CASSLSQAGSPLHF.

The chain's CDR3 is CASAAQGSLTDTQYF. As DNA, the CDR3 is TGTGCCAGCGCGGCACAGGGGAGCTTAACAGATACGCAGTATTTT. V usage is TRBV7-7 and J usage is TRBJ2-3; 7 bases agree with TRBD1. The V segment lost 8 bases and the J segment 3 bases; nucleotides outside the gene matches: 11. This CDR3 has 15 amino acids. Germline lookup yields CDR1 SSHAT and CDR2 FNYEAQ (reference sequence).

The V and J genes are TRBV7-2 and TRBJ2-3, with 12 bases aligning to TRBD2. CDR1 is SGHTA, CDR2 FQGNSA, per germline. The ends lost 3 bases at V and 0 bases at J; junction bases unmatched: 7. The CDR3 length is 18 residues. This CDR3 is CASSFRLAGVSSTDTQYF. CDR3 sequence (DNA): TGTGCCAGCAGCTTTCGACTAGCGGGGGTATCTAGCACAGATACGCAGTATTTT.

This rearrangement joins TRBV7-2 to TRBJ1-2, with TRBD1 matching 12 bases. CDR1 SGHTA and CDR2 FQGNSA come from the germline V gene. The CDR3 has 17 residues. The J segment lost 5 bases and the V segment lost 2 bases, leaving 9 bases of the junction unmatched. The CDR3 DNA follows: TGTGCCAGCAGCTTACTGGGGACAGGGGGCAACCTATATGGCTACACCTTC. Amino acids: CASSLLGTGGNLYGYTF.

This clone was observed a few times. The rearrangement uses TRBV7-9 and TRBJ1-6; 10 bases fit TRBD1. There are 17 residues in the CDR3. Germline V gene sequence: CDR1 SEHNR, CDR2 FQNEAQ (reference sequence). The ends lost 4 bases at V and 4 bases at J; junction bases unmatched: 7. The DNA for the CDR3 is TGTGCCAGCAGCTGGGGACAGGGGCCTTTGTATAATTCACCCCTCCACTTT. It yields the protein CASSWGQGPLYNSPLHF.

CDR3 DNA: TGTGCCATCCCCATGAGAGTGGGCTCTGGGGCCAACGTCCTGACTTTC. Translation: CAIPMRVGSGANVLTF. The chain links TRBV2 to TRBJ2-6; no clear D. This CDR3 comprises 16 residues. Germline CDR1 SNHLY, CDR2 FYNNEI. Between the trimmed V and J ends, which lost 10 bases and 0 bases, there was a span of 16 bases.

The chain combines TRBV5-6 with TRBJ1-6; TRBD1 matches at 7 bases. The CDR3 consists of 15 residues. Germline assignment: CDR1 SGHDT and CDR2 YYEEEE. V lost 2 bases, J lost 9 bases, and 8 bases stayed unmatched. CDR3 DNA sequence: TGTGCCAGCAGCTTTGACCCCAGGGGGATTTCACCCCTCCACTTT. Translating gives CASSFDPRGISPLHF.

CDR3 region: CASSLGGPYEQYF. CDR3 DNA sequence: TGTGCCAGCAGTCTCGGGGGCCCCTACGAGCAGTACTTC. The J gene is TRBJ2-7, the V gene TRBV6-5; D may correspond to TRBD1 or TRBD2 (6 bases each). The CDR3 is 13 residues long. Trimming took 5 bases from V and 2 from J, leaving 10 bases between them. CDR1 is MNHEY and CDR2 is SVGAGI in the germline V gene.

This rearrangement joins TRBV5-1 to TRBJ2-3; 12 nucleotides match TRBD2. From germline, CDR1 is SGHRS and CDR2 YFSETQ. This CDR3 region has 16 residues. V was pared by 5 bases and J by 2 bases, with 6 bases of the junction left unmatched. The CDR3 nucleotides read TGCGCCAGCAGTTCTCTAGCGGGGGGGCCCACAGATACGCAGTATTTT. Its protein is CASSSLAGGPTDTQYF.

The rearrangement uses TRBV7-2 and TRBJ1-2, with D uncertain. The germline gives CDR1 SGHTA, CDR2 FQGNSA. V lost 2 bases, J lost 4 bases, and 14 bases lay in between. CDR3 length equals 15 residues. In DNA, the CDR3 is TGTGCCAGCAGCTTAACAAGCGGGCAGGCCTATGGCTACACCTTC. Translated, it gives CASSLTSGQAYGYTF.

The chain is built from TRBV19 and TRBJ2-7; tentatively, D is TRBD1 (5 bases). The CDR3 loop spans 14 amino acids. V lost 4 bases and J lost 2, with 12 bases in between. Germline V lookup: CDR1 LNHDA, CDR2 SQIVND (reference sequence). The CDR3, as DNA: TGTGCCAGTAGTACCACAGGTTTGCCCTACGAGCAGTACTTC. This translates into CASSTTGLPYEQYF. The full variable domain, with the rest looked up from reference TRBV19 and TRBJ2-7, is DGGITQSPKYLFRKEGQNVTLSCEQNLNHDAMYWYRQDPGQGLRLIYYSQIVNDFQKGDIAEGYSVSREKKESFPLTVTSAQKNPTAFYLCASSTTGLPYEQYFGPGTRLTVT.

This clone was recorded once. The chain combines TRBV6-5 with TRBJ2-7; D gene ambiguous. The CDR3 is 12 residues long. Trimming removed 5 bases at V and 2 bases at J, with 7 bases between. The V gene's germline CDR1 is MNHEY and CDR2 SVGAGI. Here the CDR3 reads CASSPQPYEQYF. In DNA form, the CDR3 reads TGTGCCAGCAGTCCCCAGCCCTACGAGCAGTACTTC.

This clone has only one observation. In nucleotides, the CDR3 is TGCGCCAGCAGCCAAGACCCGACTAGCGGGGGTAACAATGAGCAGTTCTTC. Translated: CASSQDPTSGGNNEQFF. The rearrangement uses TRBV4-1 and TRBJ2-1; 12 nucleotides agree with TRBD2. J gave up 5 bases and V 0 bases, and 5 bases lay outside the gene matches. This CDR3 contains 17 residues. Germline-derived CDR1 and CDR2 are MGHRA and YSYEKL.

This clone was counted between two and nine times. The V call is TRBV7-3, the J call TRBJ2-3, with D hard to call. CDR3 size: 13 residues. Germline assignment: CDR1 SGHTA and CDR2 FQGTGA. Trimming pared 5 bases from V and 4 bases from J, leaving 10 bases between. Here the CDR3 reads CASSPPFSDTQYF. The CDR3 DNA follows: TGTGCCAGCAGCCCCCCGTTCTCAGATACGCAGTATTTT.